The T cell receptor (beta chain) under discussion was sequenced for a study of graft-versus-host responses after intestinal transplantation. The CDR3 contains 17 residues. CDR1 is MDHEN, CDR2 SYDVKM, per germline. The V gene lost 3 bases and the J gene lost 0 bases, with 15 bases spanning the gap. Assay used: immunoSEQ multiplex PCR; TCRdb lists only in-frame clones, some missing. The table shows roughly 18,000 clones, with around 93% occurring only once. Specimen: PBMCs, collected 23 days after intestinal transplant. This sequence was found in a human patient who received an intestinal transplant, so some T cells may come from the graft donor. The gene calls are TRBV28 and TRBJ1-3, with a possible D match to TRBD1 (5 bases). CDR3 sequence reads: CASSLGRGRFSGNTIYF. CDR3 bases: TGTGCCAGCAGTTTGGGAAGGGGACGTTTCTCTGGAAACACCATATATTTT.